This T cell receptor (beta chain) is drawn from a study of glioma-infiltrating T cells after dendritic cell vaccination. Whole-study findings and limits: Few patients contributed both blood and tumor specimens. Patients with more pretreatment TILs had longer time to progression and survival.

On this clone: Its antigen is undetermined.

Here immunoSEQ multiplex PCR was the method, and the copy in TCRdb shows in-frame clones only, minus some. The sample holds about 50,000 clones, 89% seen once. The CDR3 covers 17 residues. Germline V CDR1 and CDR2: SGHVS, FQNEAQ. Unmatched junction bases numbered 11, after V lost 2 bases and J lost 2 bases. Time point described: after dendritic cell vaccination, including at tumor progression/relapse. Only patients with spare fresh-frozen tumor and over two years of follow-up were included. The sequencing here drew on blood, taken after dendritic cell vaccination. This sequence joins TRBV7-8 and TRBJ2-7; TRBD2 matches at 8 bases. The clonotype comes from a human donor with glioblastoma. DNA of the CDR3: TGTGCCAGCAGCTTAACCTCCCGGGGGGGGAAGACCTACGAGCAGTACTTC. Translating it yields CASSLTSRGGKTYEQYF.